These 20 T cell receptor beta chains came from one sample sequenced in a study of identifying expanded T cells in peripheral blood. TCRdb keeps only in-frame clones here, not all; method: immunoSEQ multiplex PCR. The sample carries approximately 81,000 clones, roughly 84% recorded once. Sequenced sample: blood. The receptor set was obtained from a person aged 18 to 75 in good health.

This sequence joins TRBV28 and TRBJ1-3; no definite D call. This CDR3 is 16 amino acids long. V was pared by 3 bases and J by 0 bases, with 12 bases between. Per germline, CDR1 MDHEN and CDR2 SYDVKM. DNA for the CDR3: TGTGCCAGCAGTTTTTCAGAGAAGAGCTCTGGAAACACCATATATTTT. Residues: CASSFSEKSSGNTIYF.

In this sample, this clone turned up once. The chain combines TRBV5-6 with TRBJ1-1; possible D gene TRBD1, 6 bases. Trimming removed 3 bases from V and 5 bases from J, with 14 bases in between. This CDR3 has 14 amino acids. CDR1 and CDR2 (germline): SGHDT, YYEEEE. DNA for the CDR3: TGTGCCAGCAGCTATCGTTTTACAGGGACTGAAGCTTTCTTT. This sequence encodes CASSYRFTGTEAFF.

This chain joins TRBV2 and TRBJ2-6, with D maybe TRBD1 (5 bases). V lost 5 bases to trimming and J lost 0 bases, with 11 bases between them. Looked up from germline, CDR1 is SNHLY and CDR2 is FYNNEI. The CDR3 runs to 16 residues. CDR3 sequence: CASSRTSSSGANVLTF. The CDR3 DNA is TGTGCCAGCAGTCGGACATCTAGCTCTGGGGCCAACGTCCTGACTTTC.

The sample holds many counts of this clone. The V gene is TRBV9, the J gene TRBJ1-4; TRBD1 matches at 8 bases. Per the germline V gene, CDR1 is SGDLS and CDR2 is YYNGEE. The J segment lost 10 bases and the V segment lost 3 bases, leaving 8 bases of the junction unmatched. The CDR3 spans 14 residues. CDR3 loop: CASSASGQGGKLFF. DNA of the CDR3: TGTGCCAGCAGCGCCTCCGGACAGGGTGGAAAACTGTTTTTT. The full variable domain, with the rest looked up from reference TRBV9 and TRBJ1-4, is DSGVTQTPKHLITATGQRVTLRCSPRSGDLSVYWYQQSLDQGLQFLIQYYNGEERAKGNILERFSAQQFPDLHSELNLSSLELGDSALYFCASSASGQGGKLFFGSGTQLSVL.

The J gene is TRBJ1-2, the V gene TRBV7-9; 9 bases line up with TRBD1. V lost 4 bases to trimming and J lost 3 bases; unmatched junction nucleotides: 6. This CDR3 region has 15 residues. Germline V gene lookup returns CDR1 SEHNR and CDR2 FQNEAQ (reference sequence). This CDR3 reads CASSSRDREHYGYTF. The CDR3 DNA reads TGTGCCAGCAGCTCCCGGGACAGGGAACACTATGGCTACACCTTC. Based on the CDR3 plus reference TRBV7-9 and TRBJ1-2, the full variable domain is DTGVSQNPRHKITKRGQNVTFRCDPISEHNRLYWYRQTLGQGPEFLTYFQNEAQLEKSRLLSDRFSAERPKGSFSTLEIQRTEQGDSAMYLCASSSRDREHYGYTFGSGTRLTVV.

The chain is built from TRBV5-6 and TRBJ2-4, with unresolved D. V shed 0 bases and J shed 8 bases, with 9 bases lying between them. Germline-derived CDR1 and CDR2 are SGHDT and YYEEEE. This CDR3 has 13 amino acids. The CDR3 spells CASSLGSIDIQYF. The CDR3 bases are TGTGCCAGCAGCTTGGGAAGCATTGACATTCAGTACTTC.

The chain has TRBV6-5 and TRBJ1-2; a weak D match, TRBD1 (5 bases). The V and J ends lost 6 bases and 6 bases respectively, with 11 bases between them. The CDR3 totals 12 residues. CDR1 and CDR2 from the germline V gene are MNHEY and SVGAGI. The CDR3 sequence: CASSRGGNGYTF. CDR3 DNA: TGTGCCAGCAGCCGGGGGGGAAATGGCTACACCTTC.

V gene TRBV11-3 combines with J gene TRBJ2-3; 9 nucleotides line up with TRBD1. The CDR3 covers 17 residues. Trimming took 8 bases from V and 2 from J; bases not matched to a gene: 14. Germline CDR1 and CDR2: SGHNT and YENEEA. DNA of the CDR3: TGTGCCAGCCCAGCCGAAAACGGGACAGGGCTCACAGATACGCAGTATTTT. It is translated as CASPAENGTGLTDTQYF.

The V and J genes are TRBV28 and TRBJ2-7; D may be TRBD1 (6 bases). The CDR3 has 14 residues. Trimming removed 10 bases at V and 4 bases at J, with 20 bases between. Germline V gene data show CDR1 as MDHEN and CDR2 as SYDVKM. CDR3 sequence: CATNRASKRYEQYF. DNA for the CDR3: TGTGCCACCAACAGGGCCTCTAAGAGGTACGAGCAGTACTTC.

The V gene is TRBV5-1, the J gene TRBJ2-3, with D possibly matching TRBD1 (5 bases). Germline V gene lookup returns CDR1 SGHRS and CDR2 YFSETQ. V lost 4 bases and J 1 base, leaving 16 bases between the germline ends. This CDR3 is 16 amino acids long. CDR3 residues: CASSPDIGMRTDTQYF. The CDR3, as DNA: TGCGCCAGCAGCCCGGACATAGGAATGCGCACAGATACGCAGTATTTT.

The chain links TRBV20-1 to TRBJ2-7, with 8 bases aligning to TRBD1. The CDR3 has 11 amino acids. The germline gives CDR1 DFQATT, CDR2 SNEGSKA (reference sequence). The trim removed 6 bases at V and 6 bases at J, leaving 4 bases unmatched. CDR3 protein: CSARQGIEQYF. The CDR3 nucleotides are TGCAGTGCAAGACAGGGGATCGAGCAGTACTTC.

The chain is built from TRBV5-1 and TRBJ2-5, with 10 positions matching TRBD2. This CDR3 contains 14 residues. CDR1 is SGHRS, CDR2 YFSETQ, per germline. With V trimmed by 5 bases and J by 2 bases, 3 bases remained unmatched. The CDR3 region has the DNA TGCGCCAGCAGGCTAGCGGGAGTTCAAGAGACCCAGTACTTC. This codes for CASRLAGVQETQYF.

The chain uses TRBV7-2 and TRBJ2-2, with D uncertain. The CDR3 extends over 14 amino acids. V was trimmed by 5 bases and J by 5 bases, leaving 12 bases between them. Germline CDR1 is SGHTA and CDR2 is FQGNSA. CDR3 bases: TGTGCCAGCAGCCCAATCCTGGGGACCGGGGAGCTGTTTTTT. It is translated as CASSPILGTGELFF.

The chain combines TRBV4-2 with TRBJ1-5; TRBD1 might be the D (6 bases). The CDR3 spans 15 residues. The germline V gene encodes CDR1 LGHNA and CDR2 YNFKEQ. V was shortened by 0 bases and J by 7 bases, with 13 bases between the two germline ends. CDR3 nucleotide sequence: TGTGCCAGCAGCCAAGATCTGGCAGGGGAACAGCCCCAGCATTTT. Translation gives CASSQDLAGEQPQHF.

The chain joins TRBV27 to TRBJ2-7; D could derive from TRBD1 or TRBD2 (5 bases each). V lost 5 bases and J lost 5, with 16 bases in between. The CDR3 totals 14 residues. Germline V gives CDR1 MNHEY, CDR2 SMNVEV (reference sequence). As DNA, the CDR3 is TGTGCCAGCAGTGACCGGGGCCAGGCCCACGAGCAGTACTTC. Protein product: CASSDRGQAHEQYF.

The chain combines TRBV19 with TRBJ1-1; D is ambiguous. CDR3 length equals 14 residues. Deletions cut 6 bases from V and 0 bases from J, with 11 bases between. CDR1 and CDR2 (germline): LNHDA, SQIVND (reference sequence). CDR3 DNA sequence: TGTGCCAGTAGGAGGGCGACCCTGAACACTGAAGCTTTCTTT. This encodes CASRRATLNTEAFF. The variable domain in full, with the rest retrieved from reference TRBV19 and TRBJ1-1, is DGGITQSPKYLFRKEGQNVTLSCEQNLNHDAMYWYRQDPGQGLRLIYYSQIVNDFQKGDIAEGYSVSREKKESFPLTVTSAQKNPTAFYLCASRRATLNTEAFFGQGTRLTVV.

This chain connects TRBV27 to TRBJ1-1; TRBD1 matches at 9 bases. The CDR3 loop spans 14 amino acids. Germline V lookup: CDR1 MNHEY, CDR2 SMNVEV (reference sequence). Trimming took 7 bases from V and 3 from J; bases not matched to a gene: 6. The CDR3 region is CASTGQGGYTEAFF. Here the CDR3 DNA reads TGTGCCAGCACGGGACAGGGAGGGTACACTGAAGCTTTCTTT.

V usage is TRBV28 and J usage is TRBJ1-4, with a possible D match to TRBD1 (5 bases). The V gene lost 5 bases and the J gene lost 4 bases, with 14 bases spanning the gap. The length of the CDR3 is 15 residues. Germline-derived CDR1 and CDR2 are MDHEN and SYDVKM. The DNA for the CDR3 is TGTGCCAGCAGTGCCCAGGGCGGATATAATGAAAAACTGTTTTTT. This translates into CASSAQGGYNEKLFF.

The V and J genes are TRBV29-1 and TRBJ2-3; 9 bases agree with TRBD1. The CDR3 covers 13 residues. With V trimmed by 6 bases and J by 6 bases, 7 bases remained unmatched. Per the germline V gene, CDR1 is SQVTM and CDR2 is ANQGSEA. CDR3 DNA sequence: TGCAGCGTGGGACAGGGCCAGGGGGATACGCAGTATTTT. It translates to CSVGQGQGDTQYF.

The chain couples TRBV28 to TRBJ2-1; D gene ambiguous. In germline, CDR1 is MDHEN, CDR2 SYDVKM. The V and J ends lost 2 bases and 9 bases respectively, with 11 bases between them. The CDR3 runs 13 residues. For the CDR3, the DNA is TGTGCCAGCAGTTTAATGGCTGGGGTTGAGCAGTTCTTC. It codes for CASSLMAGVEQFF.